The source of this TCR beta chain is a study of T cells in Graves' hyperthyroidism and ophthalmopathy. In the case of this clonotype: Antigen specificity is unknown.

Findings and limits, study-wide: It was a median about 7.1 months before onset that the model predicted ophthalmopathy.

The CDR3 regions of TCR beta were amplified from RNA transcripts. First-round RT-PCR targeting the TCR CDR3 was performed with the HTBI primer set. TCRdb reprocessed the multiplex PCR reads with MiXCR, giving one entry per CDR3 protein. The sample has 45,000 to 50,000 distinct CDR3 sequences, around 49% seen once. Patients counted as stable if ophthalmopathy did not develop within 18 months. The study enrolled patients aged 18 to 65 with newly diagnosed hyperthyroidism of under 2 months' duration. Diagnoses used clinical symptoms, serum thyroxine and TRAb, thyroid ultrasound and orbital computed tomography. Germline lookup yields CDR1 SGHVS and CDR2 FQNEAQ. V was cut by 4 bases and J by 7 bases, with 26 bases left in between. The CDR3 has 19 amino acids.

V is TRBV7-8 and J is TRBJ1-6; no definite D call. The sequencing sample was made of peripheral blood or thyroid tissue (not recorded which). The receptor was isolated from a woman between 50 and 59 years old with Graves' hyperthyroidism. The CDR3 reads CASSSTTVSKLWSNSPLHF. The CDR3 region has the DNA TGTGCCAGCAGCTCCACAACTGTCTCCAAGCTTTGGTCGAATTCACCCCTCCACTTT. The full variable domain, with the rest looked up from reference TRBV7-8 and TRBJ1-6, is GAGVSQSPRYKVAKRGQDVALRCDPISGHVSLFWYQQALGQGPEFLTYFQNEAQLDKSGLPSDRFFAERPEGSVSTLKIQRTQQEDSAVYLCASSSTTVSKLWSNSPLHFGNGTRLTVT.